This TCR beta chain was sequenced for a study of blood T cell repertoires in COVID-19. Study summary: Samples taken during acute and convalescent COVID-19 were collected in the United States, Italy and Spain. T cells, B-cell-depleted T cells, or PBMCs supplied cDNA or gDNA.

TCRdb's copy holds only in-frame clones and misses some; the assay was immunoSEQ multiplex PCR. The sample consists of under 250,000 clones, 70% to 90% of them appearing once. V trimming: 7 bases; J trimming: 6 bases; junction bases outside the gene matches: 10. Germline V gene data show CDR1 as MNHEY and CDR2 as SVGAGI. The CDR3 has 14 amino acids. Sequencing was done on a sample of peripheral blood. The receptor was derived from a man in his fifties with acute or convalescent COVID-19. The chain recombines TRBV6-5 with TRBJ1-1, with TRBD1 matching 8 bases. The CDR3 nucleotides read TGTGCCAGCACTTTACAGGGGGTGAGGGCTGAAGCTTTCTTT. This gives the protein CASTLQGVRAEAFF.